These 5 T cell receptor beta chains were sequenced from one sample in a study of T-cell memory formation after mild COVID-19. TCRdb re-derived calls from the 5' RACE reads in MiXCR, one entry per CDR3 protein. The sample yields roughly 250,000 distinct CDR3 sequences, 16% seen once. The sample consisted of PBMCs or a T cell subset sorted from them (not recorded which). The receptor set was obtained from a young man who had mild COVID-19 (a few samples of this study predate the infection). Cell type and time point are not known.

This chain links TRBV4-3 with TRBJ2-3; 11 nucleotides align to TRBD2. The CDR3 runs to 15 residues. CDR1 is LGHNA and CDR2 is YSLEER in the germline V gene. Trimming took 3 bases from V and 10 from J; bases not matched to a gene: 9. CDR3 coding DNA: TGCGCCAGCAGCCAGGTAGCGGGGGGGCGAGAAGCGCAGTATTTT. Translating gives CASSQVAGGREAQYF.

This clonotype was recorded a few times. The chain is built from TRBV27 and TRBJ2-7; weak D call: TRBD1 (5 bases). Trimming shortened V by 9 bases and J by 8 bases, and 26 bases separated the two germline ends. CDR1 is MNHEY, CDR2 SMNVEV, per germline (reference sequence). This CDR3 spans 15 amino acids. The CDR3 nucleotides are TGTGCCAGAGTTAGCCAAGGAGTTGGGGCTACGAAGCAGTACGTC. Translating gives CARVSQGVGATKQYV.

This clonotype was detected a few times. The rearrangement uses TRBV28 and TRBJ2-4; TRBD1 agrees at 7 bases. Trimming cost V 4 bases and J 7 bases; bases outside gene matches: 10. Germline CDR1 and CDR2: MDHEN and SYDVKM. This CDR3 comprises 15 residues. The CDR3 sequence: CASSYYRDSWNIQYF. The CDR3 coding sequence is TGTGCCAGCAGTTATTACCGGGACAGCTGGAACATTCAGTACTTC.

The V and J genes are TRBV18 and TRBJ1-2, with D perhaps matching TRBD1 (5 bases). The CDR3 loop spans 16 amino acids. V was cut by 3 bases and J by 1 base, with 15 bases left in between. CDR1 KGHSH and CDR2 LQKENI come from the germline V gene. The CDR3 is CASSPTSSGDNYGYTF. CDR3 in DNA: TGTGCCAGCTCACCGACCTCCTCGGGGGATAACTATGGCTACACCTTC.

This clonotype was seen a handful of times. This CDR3 reads CASSASYMTGELFF. In DNA, the CDR3 is TGTGCCAGCAGCGCGTCCTATATGACCGGGGAGCTGTTTTTT. The rearrangement joins TRBV5-5 to TRBJ2-2, with D unclear. V lost 4 bases and J 5 bases, leaving 12 bases between the germline ends. Germline CDR1 and CDR2: SGHKS and YYEKEE (reference sequence). CDR3 length equals 14 residues.